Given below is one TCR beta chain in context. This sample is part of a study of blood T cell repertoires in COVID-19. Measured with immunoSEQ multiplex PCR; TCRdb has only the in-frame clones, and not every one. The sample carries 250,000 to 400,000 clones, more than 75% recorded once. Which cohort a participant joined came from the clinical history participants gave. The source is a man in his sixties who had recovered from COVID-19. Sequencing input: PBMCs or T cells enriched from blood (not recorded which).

CDR3 in amino acids: CASSQGGLRVYEQFF. For the CDR3, the DNA is TGCGCCAGCAGCCAAGGCGGACTAAGGGTGTATGAGCAGTTCTTC. The rearrangement links TRBV4-3 to TRBJ2-1; tentatively, D is TRBD2 (6 bases). V was pared by 1 base and J by 8 bases, with 15 bases between. CDR1 is LGHNA, CDR2 YSLEER, per germline. The CDR3 sequence is 15 residues long.